Below are 29 T cell receptor beta chains sequenced from a single sample in a study of cytomegalovirus exposure and HLA in healthy donors. The PCR ran on 60 Vbeta and 13 Jbeta primers. Clones were read by immunoSEQ multiplex PCR, and TCRdb kept only the in-frame ones, dropping some. The data contain 95,000 to 150,000 clones, 78% of them seen just once; the ten biggest clones take up approximately 6.5%. Sequencing used PBMCs. Source of these receptors: a woman between 35 and 50 years old in good health and CMV-seronegative.

The chain combines TRBV7-2 with TRBJ2-3; tentative D call: TRBD2 (7 bases). CDR3 size: 14 residues. V gave up 6 bases and J gave up 5 bases, with 15 bases separating them. Looked up from germline, CDR1 is SGHTA and CDR2 is FQGNSA. CDR3 residues: CASRPRGRGDTQYF. CDR3 coding DNA: TGTGCCAGCAGACCGAGGGGGAGGGGAGATACGCAGTATTTT.

This rearrangement joins TRBV2 to TRBJ2-1; D is uncertain. Trimming shortened V by 3 bases and J by 0 bases, and 9 bases separated the two germline ends. The CDR3 consists of 15 residues. Germline V gene data show CDR1 as SNHLY and CDR2 as FYNNEI. The CDR3 region has the DNA TGTGCCAGCAGTGACCTCTCGGGCTCCTACAATGAGCAGTTCTTC. This codes for CASSDLSGSYNEQFF.

The chain uses TRBV2 and TRBJ1-4; possible D gene TRBD1, 5 bases. Looked up from germline, CDR1 is SNHLY and CDR2 is FYNNEI. This CDR3 is 15 amino acids long. Deletions cut 6 bases from V and 5 bases from J, with 16 bases between. DNA of the CDR3: TGTGCCAGCAGGCCCCTCTCAGGGATAAATGAAAAACTGTTTTTT. Protein product: CASRPLSGINEKLFF.

The chain links TRBV28 to TRBJ2-3, with a tentative D call TRBD2 (5 bases). The CDR3 runs to 13 residues. Germline-derived CDR1 and CDR2 are MDHEN and SYDVKM. Trimming removed 8 bases at V and 2 bases at J, with 11 bases between. CDR3 nucleotides: TGTGCCAGCGTCAAAGCGGACACAGATACGCAGTATTTT. Its translation is CASVKADTDTQYF.

This chain links TRBV14 with TRBJ1-3; D unclear. The CDR3 runs 15 residues. The V gene lost 4 bases and the J gene lost 3 bases, with 13 bases spanning the gap. From germline, CDR1 is SGHDN and CDR2 FVKESK. CDR3 region: CASSPPDKFGNTIYF. In DNA, the CDR3 is TGTGCCAGCAGCCCCCCCGACAAATTTGGAAACACCATATATTTT.

This sequence joins TRBV5-4 and TRBJ2-3, with D possibly being TRBD2 (5 bases). CDR3 length: 15 amino acids. V was clipped by 5 bases and J by 0 bases, with 13 bases between them. CDR1 is SGHNT, CDR2 YYREEE, per germline (reference sequence). The CDR3 spells CASRTGSSSTDTQYF. The DNA for the CDR3 is TGTGCCAGCAGAACTGGGAGTTCTAGCACAGATACGCAGTATTTT.

V is TRBV6-6 and J is TRBJ2-7, with D possibly TRBD1 on 6 matching bases. The CDR3 covers 13 residues. The ends were cut back, 6 bases at V and 4 bases at J, with 13 bases in the middle. The V gene's germline CDR1 is MNHNY and CDR2 SVGAGI (reference sequence). The CDR3 spells CASRPDRIYEQYF. The CDR3 DNA follows: TGTGCCAGCAGACCTGACAGGATATACGAGCAGTACTTC.

This clone has only a few counts. The chain links TRBV11-3 to TRBJ2-5; 7 bases map to TRBD2. The CDR3 runs to 13 residues. Per the germline V gene, CDR1 is SGHNT and CDR2 is YENEEA. Losses at the gene ends were 5 bases for V and 5 bases for J; bases not matched to a gene: 5. The CDR3: CASSPPGGETQYF. CDR3 sequence (DNA): TGTGCCAGCAGCCCCCCGGGGGGTGAGACCCAGTACTTC.

The chain links TRBV28 to TRBJ2-1, with 7 bases aligning to TRBD2. From germline, CDR1 is MDHEN and CDR2 SYDVKM. The V and J ends lost 3 bases and 6 bases, in that order; junction bases with no gene match: 11. The CDR3 spans 16 residues. CDR3 coding DNA: TGTGCCAGCAGTTTCCTTTTGGGGGGAGGGTTCAATGAGCAGTTCTTC. Its protein product is CASSFLLGGGFNEQFF.

The J gene is TRBJ2-1, the V gene TRBV18; 11 bases fit TRBD1. In germline, CDR1 is KGHSH, CDR2 LQKENI. The junction had 14 bases not matched to a gene; V was cut back by 3 bases and J by 7 bases. The CDR3 is 18 residues long. The CDR3 sequence is CASSPPGQGALRGNEQFF. DNA for the CDR3: TGTGCCAGCTCACCCCCCGGACAGGGGGCGCTCCGGGGGAATGAGCAGTTCTTC.

The chain employs TRBV7-9 and TRBJ2-1; D is unclear. CDR1 and CDR2 (germline): SEHNR, FQNEAQ (reference sequence). The CDR3 consists of 13 residues. V was trimmed by 3 bases and J by 15 bases, leaving 18 bases between them. The CDR3 loop is CASSFDTALVGFF. In DNA, the CDR3 is TGTGCCAGCAGCTTCGACACGGCCCTCGTGGGGTTCTTC.

Remarks on this clone: This sample also contains other DNA sequences that code for the same CDR3. The chain couples TRBV11-2 to TRBJ2-5; D unresolved. Between the trimmed V and J ends, which lost 6 bases and 3 bases, there was a span of 11 bases. Per germline, CDR1 SGHAT and CDR2 FQNNGV. The CDR3 extends over 13 amino acids. CDR3 protein: CASRRLAEETQYF. DNA for the CDR3: TGTGCCAGCAGGCGACTGGCCGAAGAGACCCAGTACTTC.

The chain employs TRBV6-6 and TRBJ2-5; TRBD2 matches 8 bases. CDR3 size: 14 residues. CDR1 is MNHNY and CDR2 is SVGAGI in the germline V gene (reference sequence). V lost 7 bases to trimming and J lost 1 base; unmatched junction nucleotides: 5. CDR3 loop: CASKILAVQETQYF. CDR3 bases: TGTGCCAGCAAAATACTAGCGGTCCAAGAGACCCAGTACTTC.

CDR3 DNA: TGTGCCAGCAGCTCCGGACAGATCATTCAGTACTTC. As protein: CASSSGQIIQYF. V is TRBV7-9 and J is TRBJ2-4, with a weak D call TRBD1 (6 bases). The germline V gene has CDR1 SEHNR and CDR2 FQNEAQ (reference sequence). The CDR3 sequence is 12 residues long. V lost 4 bases to trimming and J lost 9 bases, with 10 bases between them.

The V call is TRBV10-3, the J call TRBJ1-1, with D tentatively TRBD1 (5 bases). V was cut by 0 bases and J by 10 bases, with 21 bases left in between. The CDR3 is 16 residues long. Germline assignment: CDR1 ENHRY and CDR2 SYGVKD. The CDR3 DNA sequence: TGTGCCATCAGTGAGTCCCGGACGGCGCTCGGCGGGGGAGCTTTCTTT. This translates into CAISESRTALGGGAFF.

The chain links TRBV5-1 to TRBJ2-1; D might be TRBD1 (6 bases). CDR3 size: 13 residues. Trimming shortened V by 1 base and J by 9 bases, and 11 bases separated the two germline ends. Germline CDR1 and CDR2: SGHRS and YFSETQ. CDR3 nucleotide sequence: TGCGCCAGCAGCTTGCAGGGGCTAGCTGAGCAGTTCTTC. Amino acids: CASSLQGLAEQFF.

The chain has TRBV11-2 and TRBJ2-2, with 9 bases aligning to TRBD1. V was pared by 5 bases and J by 4 bases, with 2 bases of the junction left unmatched. CDR1 and CDR2 (germline): SGHAT, FQNNGV. The CDR3 is 14 residues long. The CDR3 DNA reads as TGTGCCAGCAGCGCGACAGGGGGCACCGGGGAGCTGTTTTTT. Amino acids: CASSATGGTGELFF.

This clone has just a few counts. The chain has TRBV6-1 and TRBJ1-2; a possible D gene is TRBD1 (6 bases). Per the germline V gene, CDR1 is MNHNS and CDR2 is SASEGT. There are 13 residues in the CDR3. Trimming removed 2 bases from V and 8 bases from J, with 12 bases in between. CDR3 nucleotides: TGTGCCAGCAGTGAATCCCCCGGGACAGGCTACACCTTC. This codes for CASSESPGTGYTF.

This rearrangement joins TRBV5-1 to TRBJ1-1; D remains ambiguous. V was pared by 5 bases and J by 5 bases, with 13 bases between. The CDR3 consists of 13 residues. Per germline, CDR1 SGHRS and CDR2 YFSETQ. The CDR3: CASSKGGMTEAFF. CDR3 coding DNA: TGCGCCAGCAGTAAAGGAGGGATGACTGAAGCTTTCTTT. The variable domain in full, with the rest retrieved from reference TRBV5-1 and TRBJ1-1, is KAGVTQTPRYLIKTRGQQVTLSCSPISGHRSVSWYQQTPGQGLQFLFEYFSETQRNKGNFPGRFSGRQFSNSRSEMNVSTLELGDSALYLCASSKGGMTEAFFGQGTRLTVV.

The chain links TRBV5-1 to TRBJ1-2, with 12 nucleotides matching TRBD1. The ends lost 4 bases at V and 8 bases at J; junction bases unmatched: 15. The CDR3 loop spans 17 amino acids. Germline values: CDR1 SGHRS, CDR2 YFSETQ. The CDR3 protein is CASSPVPGQGAARGYTF. CDR3 nucleotides: TGCGCCAGCAGCCCCGTCCCGGGACAGGGGGCGGCACGAGGCTACACCTTC.

The gene calls are TRBV7-8 and TRBJ2-7, with 9 bases aligning to TRBD2. The J segment lost 3 bases and the V segment lost 5 bases, leaving 8 bases of the junction unmatched. Germline-derived CDR1 and CDR2 are SGHVS and FQNEAQ. The CDR3 runs 15 residues. As DNA, the CDR3 is TGTGCCAGCAGCGCCCGACTAGCGGCAATCTACGAGCAGTACTTC. Encoded protein: CASSARLAAIYEQYF. The complete variable domain, with remaining parts taken from reference TRBV7-8 and TRBJ2-7, reads GAGVSQSPRYKVAKRGQDVALRCDPISGHVSLFWYQQALGQGPEFLTYFQNEAQLDKSGLPSDRFFAERPEGSVSTLKIQRTQQEDSAVYLCASSARLAAIYEQYFGPGTRLTVT.

The gene calls are TRBV7-9 and TRBJ2-7, with D tentatively TRBD2 (5 bases). Germline assignment: CDR1 SEHNR and CDR2 FQNEAQ (reference sequence). This CDR3 has 15 amino acids. The germline V and J ends were trimmed by 5 bases and 0 bases, with 14 bases remaining between them. CDR3 DNA sequence: TGTGCCAGCAGCCTTCCCGGGATGGGCTCCTACGAGCAGTACTTC. Protein sequence: CASSLPGMGSYEQYF.

The genes are TRBV14 and TRBJ1-5; 7 bases map to TRBD1. Germline-derived CDR1 and CDR2 are SGHDN and FVKESK. The CDR3 has 17 residues. V shed 5 bases, J shed 6 bases, and the junction held 16 bases outside the gene matches. The CDR3: CASSSKGTELAGQPQHF. The CDR3, as DNA: TGTGCCAGCAGCAGTAAAGGGACAGAATTAGCCGGTCAGCCCCAGCATTTT. The whole variable domain, filled in from reference TRBV14 and TRBJ1-5, reads EAGVTQFPSHSVIEKGQTVTLRCDPISGHDNLYWYRRVMGKEIKFLLHFVKESKQDESGMPNNRFLAERTGGTYSTLKVQPAELEDSGVYFCASSSKGTELAGQPQHFGDGTRLSIL.

The genes are TRBV7-6 and TRBJ2-1; D possibly corresponds to TRBD1 (5 bases). Germline V gene lookup returns CDR1 SGHVS and CDR2 FNYEAQ. V gave up 2 bases and J gave up 6 bases, with 11 bases separating them. The CDR3 runs 14 residues. CDR3 sequence (DNA): TGTGCCAGCAGCTTATTAGGGGCGTCCAATGAGCAGTTCTTC. Its translation: CASSLLGASNEQFF.

The chain recombines TRBV7-2 with TRBJ2-1; 9 bases are a match to TRBD2. This CDR3 spans 14 amino acids. Looked up from germline, CDR1 is SGHTA and CDR2 is FQGNSA. Unmatched junction bases numbered 9, after V lost 5 bases and J lost 10 bases. As DNA, the CDR3 is TGTGCCAGCAGCGGGACTAGCAGTTTCTTAGAGCAGTTCTTC. It translates to CASSGTSSFLEQFF.

V gene TRBV10-2 combines with J gene TRBJ1-2; 8 bases map to TRBD1. The CDR3 has 14 amino acids. Germline V lookup: CDR1 WSHSY, CDR2 SAAADI. J was trimmed by 4 bases and V by 2 bases; bases with no gene match: 3. CDR3 in DNA: TGCGCCAGCAGTGAGATGCAGGGGGCCTATGGCTACACCTTC. As protein: CASSEMQGAYGYTF.

The gene calls are TRBV5-5 and TRBJ2-2; TRBD2 agrees at 8 bases. CDR1 and CDR2 (germline): SGHKS, YYEKEE (reference sequence). V lost 4 bases to trimming and J lost 2 bases; unmatched junction nucleotides: 4. CDR3 length: 15 residues. The CDR3 loop is CASSPGGANTGELFF. CDR3 nucleotides: TGTGCCAGCAGCCCCGGGGGGGCAAACACCGGGGAGCTGTTTTTT.

The chain links TRBV28 to TRBJ2-7; D may be TRBD1 (6 bases). This CDR3 contains 17 residues. From germline, CDR1 is MDHEN and CDR2 SYDVKM. V shed 3 bases and J shed 2 bases, with 20 bases lying between them. The CDR3 reads CASSFVPGTQPTYEQYF. Written as DNA, the CDR3 is TGTGCCAGCAGTTTTGTGCCCGGGACACAACCAACCTACGAGCAGTACTTC.

V usage is TRBV11-3 and J usage is TRBJ2-1; D unresolved. The V end lost 1 base, the J end lost 0 bases, and 7 bases lay between the germline ends. The CDR3 length is 15 residues. Looked up from germline, CDR1 is SGHNT and CDR2 is YENEEA. The CDR3 loop is CASSLGGSSYNEQFF. CDR3 sequence (DNA): TGTGCCAGCAGCTTAGGCGGTAGCTCCTACAATGAGCAGTTCTTC.